The 32 T cell receptor beta chains below were found in one sample sequenced in a study of cytomegalovirus exposure and HLA in healthy donors. In the PCR, 60 Vbeta and 13 Jbeta primers were used. Method: immunoSEQ multiplex PCR; TCRdb's copy keeps in-frame clones and lacks some. In the table there are over 110,000 clones, more than 75% of which are singletons. The sequenced sample consisted of PBMCs. These receptors were collected from a female donor in good health and CMV-seronegative.

The chain links TRBV7-2 to TRBJ2-1; 12 positions match TRBD2. The CDR3 covers 15 residues. V lost 5 bases to trimming and J lost 12 bases; unmatched junction nucleotides: 11. The germline gives CDR1 SGHTA, CDR2 FQGNSA. CDR3 coding DNA: TGTGCCAGCAGCCTCGGGACTAGCGGGTTAAGAAGGCAGTTCTTC. This codes for CASSLGTSGLRRQFF. The full variable domain, with the rest looked up from reference TRBV7-2 and TRBJ2-1, is GAGVSQSPSNKVTEKGKDVELRCDPISGHTALYWYRQSLGQGLEFLIYFQGNSAPDKSGLPSDRFSAERTGGSVSTLTIQRTQQEDSAVYLCASSLGTSGLRRQFFGPGTRLTVL.

The chain joins TRBV7-8 to TRBJ2-1; 12 positions match TRBD2. The CDR3 is 16 amino acids. V dropped 1 base and J dropped 9; count of bases not matched to a gene: 7. Germline CDR1 SGHVS, CDR2 FQNEAQ. The CDR3 sequence: CASSLELAGGRGEQFF. The CDR3 DNA is TGTGCCAGCAGCTTAGAACTAGCGGGAGGACGAGGTGAGCAGTTCTTC.

The chain links TRBV7-9 to TRBJ1-2; TRBD1 aligns across 8 bases. V trimming: 5 bases; J trimming: 8 bases; junction bases outside the gene matches: 7. Per the germline V gene, CDR1 is SEHNR and CDR2 is FQNEAQ (reference sequence). CDR3 length: 13 residues. CDR3 residues: CASSLQGGLGYTF. CDR3 in DNA: TGTGCCAGCAGCCTACAGGGGGGGCTAGGCTACACCTTC.

V is TRBV19 and J is TRBJ2-3; maybe TRBD1 (5 bases). Germline assignment: CDR1 LNHDA and CDR2 SQIVND (reference sequence). The V end lost 5 bases, the J end lost 5 bases, and 11 bases lay between the germline ends. The CDR3 is made up of 13 amino acids. This CDR3 is CASSSGMGDTQYF. The DNA for the CDR3 is TGTGCCAGTAGTTCAGGGATGGGAGATACGCAGTATTTT.

V is TRBV9 and J is TRBJ1-1, with no clear D. This CDR3 is built from 12 residues. Trimming left V 3 bases short and J 1 base short, with 4 bases between. CDR1 is SGDLS, CDR2 YYNGEE, per germline. The CDR3 sequence is CASSAKNTEAFF. The CDR3 DNA follows: TGTGCCAGCAGCGCCAAGAACACTGAAGCTTTCTTT.

V is TRBV5-8 and J is TRBJ2-1, with D perhaps TRBD2 (7 bases). The length of the CDR3 is 15 residues. V was clipped by 1 base and J by 10 bases, with 18 bases between them. Germline V lookup: CDR1 SGHTS, CDR2 YDEGEE. The CDR3 nucleotides are TGTGCCAGCAGCTTGAAGGGGGGGGGCCGTAAGGAGCAGTTCTTC. Translating gives CASSLKGGGRKEQFF.

The chain carries TRBV5-5 and TRBJ2-7, with D perhaps matching TRBD1 (6 bases). The CDR3 loop spans 17 amino acids. CDR1 is SGHKS, CDR2 YYEKEE, per germline (reference sequence). Trimming took 1 base from V and 3 from J, leaving 20 bases between them. CDR3 nucleotides: TGTGCCAGCAGCTTGTTCCCCCGACAGGAGATGTTCTACGAGCAGTACTTC. This encodes CASSLFPRQEMFYEQYF.

V is TRBV7-9 and J is TRBJ2-7; 7 positions agree with TRBD2. Germline V gives CDR1 SEHNR, CDR2 FQNEAQ (reference sequence). CDR3 length equals 15 residues. The junction had 8 bases not matched to a gene; V was cut back by 4 bases and J by 2 bases. The CDR3 spells CASSSRSSGPYEQYF. CDR3 nucleotide sequence: TGTGCCAGCAGCTCTAGATCTAGCGGACCCTACGAGCAGTACTTC.

This chain joins TRBV5-6 and TRBJ1-3, with 9 positions matching TRBD1. V trimming: 0 bases; J trimming: 5 bases; junction bases outside the gene matches: 9. The length of the CDR3 is 17 residues. The germline V gene has CDR1 SGHDT and CDR2 YYEEEE. CDR3: CASSLAGPGQGRNTIYF. The CDR3 DNA is TGTGCCAGCAGCTTGGCGGGACCGGGACAGGGAAGAAACACCATATATTTT.

This clone was recorded a few times. CDR3 coding DNA: TGTGCCAGCTCCTCCCCAGGGCCGGGAGGCAACAATGAGCAGTTCTTC. Translated: CASSSPGPGGNNEQFF. The chain recombines TRBV27 with TRBJ2-1, with 7 bases aligning to TRBD2. The CDR3 length is 16 residues. The germline V gene encodes CDR1 MNHEY and CDR2 SMNVEV (reference sequence). Germline trimming cut 8 bases from V and 5 bases from J; bases unmatched to any gene: 15.

The CDR3 sequence is CASSQDRGTDTQYF. The CDR3 bases are TGTGCCAGCAGTCAGGACAGGGGGACAGATACGCAGTATTTT. V and J are TRBV28 and TRBJ2-3; 10 positions agree with TRBD1. The CDR3 length is 14 residues. Per the germline V gene, CDR1 is MDHEN and CDR2 is SYDVKM. V lost 5 bases, J lost 3 bases, and 2 bases stayed unmatched.

The chain joins TRBV5-6 to TRBJ2-7; 12 bases are shared with TRBD1. This CDR3 region has 14 residues. Germline V lookup: CDR1 SGHDT, CDR2 YYEEEE. The ends lost 0 bases at V and 11 bases at J; junction bases unmatched: 6. The CDR3 loop is CASSLGWDRGREYF. DNA for the CDR3: TGTGCCAGCAGCTTGGGGTGGGACAGGGGGCGCGAGTACTTC.

This rearrangement joins TRBV10-1 to TRBJ2-3; 9 bases are shared with TRBD1. V shed 7 bases and J 3 bases; nucleotides not matched to a gene: 2. Germline loops: CDR1 WNHNN, CDR2 SYGVQD (reference sequence). The CDR3 covers 13 residues. The DNA for the CDR3 is TGCGCCAGCACCGGGACAGGGACAGATACGCAGTATTTT. Protein: CASTGTGTDTQYF.

The chain carries TRBV9 and TRBJ1-1, with 7 bases that match TRBD1. Trimming removed 0 bases from V and 3 bases from J; junction bases left unmatched: 5. CDR3 length: 15 amino acids. CDR1 SGDLS and CDR2 YYNGEE come from the germline V gene. The CDR3 region is CASSVAPRGYTEAFF. The CDR3 DNA reads as TGTGCCAGCAGCGTAGCGCCCAGGGGGTACACTGAAGCTTTCTTT.

The V and J genes are TRBV19 and TRBJ2-6; D is perhaps TRBD1 (5 bases). Germline V gene data show CDR1 as LNHDA and CDR2 as SQIVND (reference sequence). V was trimmed by 8 bases and J by 4 bases, leaving 15 bases between them. CDR3 length: 15 residues. CDR3 sequence (DNA): TGTGCCAGTGCACTACAGGTTGTAGGGGCCAACGTCCTGACTTTC. Translation: CASALQVVGANVLTF.

The chain uses TRBV20-1 and TRBJ1-2; D is uncertain. Trimming pared 6 bases from V and 4 bases from J, leaving 9 bases between. The CDR3 sequence is 11 residues long. In germline, CDR1 is DFQATT, CDR2 SNEGSKA (reference sequence). The CDR3 protein is CSARDVYGYTF. The CDR3 coding sequence is TGCAGTGCCCGGGATGTCTATGGCTACACCTTC.

The J gene is TRBJ1-2, the V gene TRBV18, with a tentative D call TRBD1 (6 bases). Germline CDR1 KGHSH, CDR2 LQKENI. With 3 bases removed from V and 2 bases from J, the gap between germline ends came to 10 bases. This CDR3 has 14 residues. This CDR3 reads CASSPSGANYGYTF. The CDR3 DNA is TGTGCCAGCTCACCTTCAGGGGCGAACTATGGCTACACCTTC. The whole variable domain, filled in from reference TRBV18 and TRBJ1-2, reads NAGVMQNPRHLVRRRGQEARLRCSPMKGHSHVYWYRQLPEEGLKFMVYLQKENIIDESGMPKERFSAEFPKEGPSILRIQQVVRGDSAAYFCASSPSGANYGYTFGSGTRLTVV.

The J gene is TRBJ1-3, the V gene TRBV15, with 7 bases lining up with TRBD1. Trimming at V came to 0 bases and at J to 4 bases, leaving 6 bases not matched to a gene. The CDR3 has 16 amino acids. CDR1 and CDR2 from the germline V gene are LNHNV and YYDKDF (reference sequence). The CDR3 sequence: CATSRELTGPGNTIYF. DNA for the CDR3: TGTGCCACCAGCAGAGAGCTGACAGGGCCCGGAAACACCATATATTTT.

The chain uses TRBV5-1 and TRBJ1-1; D unclear. CDR1 is SGHRS, CDR2 YFSETQ, per germline. CDR3 length: 13 residues. V was pared by 0 bases and J by 4 bases, with 7 bases between. CDR3 coding DNA: TGCGCCAGCAGCTTGGGTACAGCCACTGAAGCTTTCTTT. This encodes CASSLGTATEAFF.

This clone was counted a single time. This chain joins TRBV5-6 and TRBJ1-2; D remains unclear. CDR1 SGHDT and CDR2 YYEEEE come from the germline V gene. The CDR3 has 14 amino acids. V was cut by 3 bases and J by 2 bases, with 11 bases left in between. The CDR3 region has the DNA TGTGCCAGCAGCTCACGGCGGGGAAACTATGGCTACACCTTC. Its protein is CASSSRRGNYGYTF.

The chain is built from TRBV7-8 and TRBJ2-3; 11 nucleotides agree with TRBD2. V lost 4 bases and J lost 1; bases outside the gene matches: 7. This CDR3 is 17 amino acids long. CDR1 and CDR2 (germline): SGHVS, FQNEAQ. The CDR3 protein is CASSSSVAGGRTDTQYF. Here the CDR3 DNA reads TGTGCCAGCAGCTCGAGCGTAGCGGGAGGGCGCACAGATACGCAGTATTTT.

V and J are TRBV27 and TRBJ1-1; D is unclear. V was clipped by 6 bases and J by 5 bases, with 13 bases between them. The CDR3 has 13 residues. Germline loops: CDR1 MNHEY, CDR2 SMNVEV (reference sequence). For the CDR3, the DNA is TGTGCCAGCAGACCGCCCCAGGCAACTGAAGCTTTCTTT. This encodes CASRPPQATEAFF.

This sequence joins TRBV5-1 and TRBJ2-7; 9 bases fit TRBD2. V was clipped by 4 bases and J by 0 bases; unmatched bases: 5. In germline, CDR1 is SGHRS, CDR2 YFSETQ. The CDR3 is made up of 15 amino acids. The CDR3 coding sequence is TGCGCCAGCAGCCTAGCGGGACATAGCTCCTACGAGCAGTACTTC. Protein product: CASSLAGHSSYEQYF. The whole variable domain, filled in from reference TRBV5-1 and TRBJ2-7, reads KAGVTQTPRYLIKTRGQQVTLSCSPISGHRSVSWYQQTPGQGLQFLFEYFSETQRNKGNFPGRFSGRQFSNSRSEMNVSTLELGDSALYLCASSLAGHSSYEQYFGPGTRLTVT.

The rearrangement links TRBV28 to TRBJ1-3; 7 bases are a match to TRBD1. V trimming: 6 bases; J trimming: 1 base; junction bases outside the gene matches: 3. The CDR3 is made up of 14 amino acids. Germline CDR1 and CDR2: MDHEN and SYDVKM. The CDR3: CASRTGMSGNTIYF. CDR3 nucleotide sequence: TGTGCCAGCAGGACAGGGATGTCTGGAAACACCATATATTTT.

This clone was seen only a few times. As DNA, the CDR3 is TGTGCCAGCAGTTTGCGGACAGGGAGCAATCAGCCCCAGCATTTT. Translating gives CASSLRTGSNQPQHF. This sequence joins TRBV27 and TRBJ1-5; 8 bases match TRBD1. The J segment lost 1 base and the V segment lost 3 bases, leaving 2 bases of the junction unmatched. Germline assignment: CDR1 MNHEY and CDR2 SMNVEV (reference sequence). The CDR3 is 15 residues long.

This clone occurred a few times. The chain combines TRBV6-5 with TRBJ1-5; D remains ambiguous. This CDR3 is built from 13 residues. V lost 8 bases and J 1 base, leaving 9 bases between the germline ends. The germline gives CDR1 MNHEY, CDR2 SVGAGI. In DNA form, the CDR3 reads TGTGCCAGCGTTCTGTCGAGCAATCAGCCCCAGCATTTT. It is translated as CASVLSSNQPQHF.

This clone showed up just once. At one end, the junction sequence differs from germline, possibly due to a read error. This sequence joins TRBV9 and TRBJ1-3; possibly TRBD1 for D (5 bases). From germline, CDR1 is SGDLS and CDR2 YYNGEE. This CDR3 contains 16 residues. CDR3 amino acids: CASSVGGTGSGNTIYF. In nucleotides, the CDR3 is TGTGCCAGCAGTGTAGGCGGGACTGGGTCTGGAAACACCATATATTTT.

V and J are TRBV9 and TRBJ2-3, with TRBD2 as a possible D gene (7 bases). V lost 4 bases to trimming and J lost 0 bases, with 24 bases between them. The CDR3 is 19 amino acids. Looked up from germline, CDR1 is SGDLS and CDR2 is YYNGEE. CDR3 protein: CASSTTWRGGLSSTDTQYF. For the CDR3, the DNA is TGTGCCAGCAGCACCACCTGGAGGGGGGGCCTTTCTAGCACAGATACGCAGTATTTT.

The chain carries TRBV5-6 and TRBJ2-3, with D unresolved. Per the germline V gene, CDR1 is SGHDT and CDR2 is YYEEEE. V was clipped by 1 base and J by 2 bases, with 14 bases between them. The CDR3 covers 16 residues. The CDR3 is CASSLYGTDHTDTQYF. CDR3 DNA sequence: TGTGCCAGCAGCTTGTACGGAACAGATCACACAGATACGCAGTATTTT.

The CDR3 here is CASRSGQGNYGYTF. Here the CDR3 DNA reads TGTGCCAGTAGATCGGGACAAGGCAACTATGGCTACACCTTC. The chain carries TRBV19 and TRBJ1-2, with TRBD1 as a possible D gene (6 bases). With 6 bases removed from V and 2 bases from J, the gap between germline ends came to 13 bases. Germline CDR1 and CDR2: LNHDA and SQIVND (reference sequence). The CDR3 length is 14 residues.

This clone has only a few counts. The chain recombines TRBV6-5 with TRBJ1-6; no clear D gene. V lost 8 bases and J 5 bases, leaving 10 bases between the germline ends. The CDR3 covers 13 residues. Per germline, CDR1 MNHEY and CDR2 SVGAGI. Written as DNA, the CDR3 is TGTGCCAGCCGACGGGTTCATAATTCACCCCTCCACTTT. Its translation is CASRRVHNSPLHF.

The chain joins TRBV4-1 to TRBJ1-1; 8 bases agree with TRBD1. This CDR3 has 14 amino acids. Trimming at V came to 4 bases and at J to 5 bases, leaving 6 bases not matched to a gene. Germline V gene data show CDR1 as MGHRA and CDR2 as YSYEKL. The CDR3 DNA follows: TGCGCCAGCAGCCGCGACAGGGGACAGACTGAAGCTTTCTTT. Translated: CASSRDRGQTEAFF.